This paragraph covers one T cell receptor beta chain sequence. The ends were cut back, 7 bases at V and 0 bases at J, with 13 bases in the middle. The CDR3 is 15 amino acids. Germline assignment: CDR1 LNHDA and CDR2 SQIVND (reference sequence). The source of the sample is a study of cytomegalovirus exposure and HLA in healthy donors. In the PCR, 60 Vbeta and 13 Jbeta primers were used. Produced via immunoSEQ multiplex PCR; TCRdb's table is partial and in-frame only. The profile covers 120,000 to 150,000 clones, with around 80% appearing a single time and 10% to 15% taken by the ten largest. This clonotype was sampled from a man between 40 and 49 years old in good health and CMV-seropositive. The rearrangement links TRBV19 to TRBJ2-1; D gene ambiguous. Specimen: PBMCs. In DNA, the CDR3 is TGTGCCAGTACGCTAAGCGCTAGCTCCTACAATGAGCAGTTCTTC. Its protein is CASTLSASSYNEQFF.